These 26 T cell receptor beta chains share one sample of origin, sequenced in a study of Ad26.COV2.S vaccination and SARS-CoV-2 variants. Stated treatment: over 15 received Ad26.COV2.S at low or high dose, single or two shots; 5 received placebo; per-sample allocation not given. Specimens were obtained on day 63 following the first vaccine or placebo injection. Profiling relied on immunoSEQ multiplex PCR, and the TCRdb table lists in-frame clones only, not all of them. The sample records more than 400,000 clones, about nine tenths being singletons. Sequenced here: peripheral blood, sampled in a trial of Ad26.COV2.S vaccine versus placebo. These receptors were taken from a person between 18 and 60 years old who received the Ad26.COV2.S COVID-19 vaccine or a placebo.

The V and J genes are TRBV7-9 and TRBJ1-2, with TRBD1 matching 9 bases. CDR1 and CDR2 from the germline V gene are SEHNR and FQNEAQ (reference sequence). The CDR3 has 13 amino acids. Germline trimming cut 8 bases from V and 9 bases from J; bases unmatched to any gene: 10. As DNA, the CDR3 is TGTGCCAGCTCAGGGGGACAGGGTTTTAGCTACACCTTC. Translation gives CASSGGQGFSYTF.

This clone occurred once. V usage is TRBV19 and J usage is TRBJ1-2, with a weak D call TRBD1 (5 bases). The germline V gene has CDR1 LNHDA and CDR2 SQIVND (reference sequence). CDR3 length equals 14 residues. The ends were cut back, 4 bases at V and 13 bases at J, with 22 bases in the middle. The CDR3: CASSTRGGSGIGTF. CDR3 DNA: TGTGCCAGTAGTACCCGAGGAGGATCAGGGATCGGCACCTTC.

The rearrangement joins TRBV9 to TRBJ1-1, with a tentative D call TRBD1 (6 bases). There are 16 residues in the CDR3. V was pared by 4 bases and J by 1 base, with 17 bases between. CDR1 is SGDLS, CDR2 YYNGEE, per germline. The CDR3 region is CASSYPQGGANTEAFF. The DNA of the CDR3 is TGTGCCAGCAGCTATCCACAGGGAGGAGCGAACACTGAAGCTTTCTTT.

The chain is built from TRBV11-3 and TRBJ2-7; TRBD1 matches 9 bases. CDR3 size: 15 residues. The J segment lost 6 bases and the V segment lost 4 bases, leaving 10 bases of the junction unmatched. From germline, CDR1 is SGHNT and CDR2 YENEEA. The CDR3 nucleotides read TGTGCCAGCAGCTCCGACCCACAGGGGGCGGGCGAGCAGTACTTC. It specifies CASSSDPQGAGEQYF.

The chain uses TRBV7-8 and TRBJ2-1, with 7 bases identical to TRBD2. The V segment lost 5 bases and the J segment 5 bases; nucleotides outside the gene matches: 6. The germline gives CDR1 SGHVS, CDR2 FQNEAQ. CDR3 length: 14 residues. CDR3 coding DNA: TGTGCCAGCAGCCGTCGGGGGGTGGACAATGAGCAGTTCTTC. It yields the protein CASSRRGVDNEQFF.

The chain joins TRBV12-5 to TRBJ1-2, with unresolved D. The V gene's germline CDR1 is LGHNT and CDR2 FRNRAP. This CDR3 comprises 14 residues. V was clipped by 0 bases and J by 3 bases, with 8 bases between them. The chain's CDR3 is CASGLVPGDYGYTF. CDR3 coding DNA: TGTGCTAGTGGTTTGGTCCCAGGAGACTATGGCTACACCTTC.

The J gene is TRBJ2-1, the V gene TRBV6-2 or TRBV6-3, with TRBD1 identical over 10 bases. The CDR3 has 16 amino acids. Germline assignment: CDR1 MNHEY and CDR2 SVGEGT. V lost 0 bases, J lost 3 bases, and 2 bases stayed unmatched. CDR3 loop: CASSYSRDRGYNEQFF. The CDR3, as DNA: TGTGCCAGCAGTTACTCCCGGGACAGGGGCTACAATGAGCAGTTCTTC.

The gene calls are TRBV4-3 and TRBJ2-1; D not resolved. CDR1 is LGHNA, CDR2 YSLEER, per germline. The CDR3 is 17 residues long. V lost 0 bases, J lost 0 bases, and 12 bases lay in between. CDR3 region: CASSQEARMSSYNEQFF. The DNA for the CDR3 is TGCGCCAGCAGCCAAGAGGCGCGAATGAGCTCCTACAATGAGCAGTTCTTC.

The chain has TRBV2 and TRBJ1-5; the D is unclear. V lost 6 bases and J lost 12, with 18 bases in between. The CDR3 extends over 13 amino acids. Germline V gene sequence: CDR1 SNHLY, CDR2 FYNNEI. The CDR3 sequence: CASSGRSRSLQHF. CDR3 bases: TGTGCCAGCAGCGGACGATCAAGGTCCCTCCAGCATTTT.

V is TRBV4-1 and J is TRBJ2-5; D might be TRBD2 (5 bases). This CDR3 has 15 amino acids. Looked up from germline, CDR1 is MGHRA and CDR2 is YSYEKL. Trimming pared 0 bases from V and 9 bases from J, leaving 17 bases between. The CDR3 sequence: CASSQDVASIPAQYF. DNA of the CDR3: TGCGCCAGCAGCCAAGATGTCGCTAGCATTCCGGCCCAGTACTTC.

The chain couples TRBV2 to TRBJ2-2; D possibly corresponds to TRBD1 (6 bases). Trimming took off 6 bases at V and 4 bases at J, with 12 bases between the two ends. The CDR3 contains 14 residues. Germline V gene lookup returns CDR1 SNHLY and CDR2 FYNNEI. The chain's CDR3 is CASRTTGFTGELFF. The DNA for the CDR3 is TGTGCCAGCAGAACTACAGGGTTCACCGGGGAGCTGTTTTTT.

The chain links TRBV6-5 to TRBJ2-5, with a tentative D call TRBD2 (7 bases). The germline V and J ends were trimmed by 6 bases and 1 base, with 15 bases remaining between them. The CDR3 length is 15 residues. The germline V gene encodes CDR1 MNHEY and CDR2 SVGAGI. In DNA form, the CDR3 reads TGTGCCAGCAGGTCGGCCGGGGGGCTCCAAGAGACCCAGTACTTC. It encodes CASRSAGGLQETQYF.

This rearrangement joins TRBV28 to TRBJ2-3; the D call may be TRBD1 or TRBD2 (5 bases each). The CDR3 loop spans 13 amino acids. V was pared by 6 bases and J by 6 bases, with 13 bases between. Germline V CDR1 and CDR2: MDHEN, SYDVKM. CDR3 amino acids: CASSRAWGDTQYF. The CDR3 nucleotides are TGTGCCAGCAGCCGCGCCTGGGGGGATACGCAGTATTTT.

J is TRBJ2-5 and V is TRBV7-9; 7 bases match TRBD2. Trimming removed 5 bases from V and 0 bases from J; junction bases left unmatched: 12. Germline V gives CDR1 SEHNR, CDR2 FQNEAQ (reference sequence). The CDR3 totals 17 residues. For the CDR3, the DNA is TGTGCCAGCAGCCCTCGGGAGGAGAACCCGTACCAAGAGACCCAGTACTTC. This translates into CASSPREENPYQETQYF.

CDR3 region: CASSQDFRTPSSYNSPLHF. The CDR3 nucleotides are TGCGCCAGCAGCCAAGATTTTAGGACCCCGAGCTCCTATAATTCACCCCTCCACTTT. V is TRBV4-3 and J is TRBJ1-6, with no clear D. V lost 0 bases and J 0 bases, leaving 15 bases between the germline ends. The CDR3 totals 19 residues. Germline-derived CDR1 and CDR2 are LGHNA and YSLEER.

In nucleotides, the CDR3 is TGTGCCAGCAGTTTTAGGGTCGGGGGGGGTGAAAACATTCAGTACTTC. This sequence encodes CASSFRVGGGENIQYF. The chain uses TRBV28 and TRBJ2-4; TRBD2 aligns across 8 bases. The V segment lost 3 bases and the J segment 5 bases; nucleotides outside the gene matches: 9. The CDR3 has 16 amino acids. Germline lookup yields CDR1 MDHEN and CDR2 SYDVKM.

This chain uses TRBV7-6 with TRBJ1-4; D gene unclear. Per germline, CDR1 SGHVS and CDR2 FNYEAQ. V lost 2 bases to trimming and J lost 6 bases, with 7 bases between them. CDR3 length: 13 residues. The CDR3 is CASSLHGHEKLFF. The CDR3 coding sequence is TGTGCCAGCAGCTTACACGGACATGAAAAACTGTTTTTT.

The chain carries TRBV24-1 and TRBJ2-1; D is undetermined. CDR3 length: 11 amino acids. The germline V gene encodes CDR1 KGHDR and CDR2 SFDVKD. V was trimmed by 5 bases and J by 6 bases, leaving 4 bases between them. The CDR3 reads CATSAGNEQFF. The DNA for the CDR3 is TGTGCCACCAGTGCCGGCAATGAGCAGTTCTTC.

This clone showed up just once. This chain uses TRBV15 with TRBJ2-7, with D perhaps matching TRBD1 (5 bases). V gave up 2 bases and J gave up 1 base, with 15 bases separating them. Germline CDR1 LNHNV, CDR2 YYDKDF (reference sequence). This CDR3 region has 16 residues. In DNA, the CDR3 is TGTGCCACCAGCAGATACCCAGGGCCCCTATCCTACGAGCAGTACTTC. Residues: CATSRYPGPLSYEQYF.

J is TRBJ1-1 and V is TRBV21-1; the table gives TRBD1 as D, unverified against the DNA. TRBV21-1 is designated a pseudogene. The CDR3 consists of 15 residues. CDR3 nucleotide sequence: TGTGCCAGCAGCAAAGCGCCAGGGAAAGGGCCTGAAGCTTTCTTT. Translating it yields CASSKAPGKGPEAFF.

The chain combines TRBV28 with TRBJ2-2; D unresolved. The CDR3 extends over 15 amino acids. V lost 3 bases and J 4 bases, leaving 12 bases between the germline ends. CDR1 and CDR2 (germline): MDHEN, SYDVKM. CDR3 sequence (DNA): TGTGCCAGCAGTTTGACCCGGCAGGTCACCGGGGAGCTGTTTTTT. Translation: CASSLTRQVTGELFF.

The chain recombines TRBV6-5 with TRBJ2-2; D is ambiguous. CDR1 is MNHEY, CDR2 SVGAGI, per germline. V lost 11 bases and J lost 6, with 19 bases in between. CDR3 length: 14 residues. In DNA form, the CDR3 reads TGTGCCTCTATGCGTCGGGTAGTGGCCGGGGAGCTGTTTTTT. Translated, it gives CASMRRVVAGELFF.

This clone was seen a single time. CDR3 protein: CASSDGPWPTDTQYF. In DNA form, the CDR3 reads TGTGCCAGCAGTGATGGACCGTGGCCCACAGATACGCAGTATTTT. V usage is TRBV6-1 and J usage is TRBJ2-3; D not certain. This CDR3 comprises 15 residues. Germline V gene data show CDR1 as MNHNS and CDR2 as SASEGT. V gave up 3 bases and J gave up 2 bases, with 12 bases separating them.

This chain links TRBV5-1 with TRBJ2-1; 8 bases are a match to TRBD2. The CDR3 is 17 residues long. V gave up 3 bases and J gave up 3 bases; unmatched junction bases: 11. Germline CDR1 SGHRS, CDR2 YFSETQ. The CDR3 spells CASSSTASGGVYNEQFF. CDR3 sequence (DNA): TGCGCCAGCAGCTCCACGGCCAGCGGGGGAGTCTACAATGAGCAGTTCTTC.

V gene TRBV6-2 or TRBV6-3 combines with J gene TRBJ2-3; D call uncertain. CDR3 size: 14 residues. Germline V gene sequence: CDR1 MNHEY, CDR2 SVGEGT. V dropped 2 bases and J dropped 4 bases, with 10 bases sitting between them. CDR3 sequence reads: CASSYTQIADTQYF. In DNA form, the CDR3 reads TGTGCCAGCAGTTACACACAGATCGCAGATACGCAGTATTTT.

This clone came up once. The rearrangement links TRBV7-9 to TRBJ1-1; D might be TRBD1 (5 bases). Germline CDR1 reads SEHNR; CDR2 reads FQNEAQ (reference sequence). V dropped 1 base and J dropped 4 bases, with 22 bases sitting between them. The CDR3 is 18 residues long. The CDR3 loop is CASSLGSLIKGRITEAFF. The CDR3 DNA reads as TGTGCCAGCAGCTTAGGGTCCCTTATAAAGGGGCGGATCACTGAAGCTTTCTTT.